Each of the 10 T cell receptor beta chains below was sequenced from the same sample in a study of neurological immune-mediated disorders. Using its own MiXCR run on the 5' RACE reads, TCRdb lists one record per CDR3 protein. The profile shows approximately 70,000 distinct CDR3 sequences, roughly a tenth of them singletons. Time point reported: longitudinal time-point 1 (baseline). Material: PBMCs. These receptors were obtained from a man aged 25 to 40 in good health.

This clonotype was observed many times. The chain carries TRBV29-1 and TRBJ2-7; D gene unclear. Looked up from germline, CDR1 is SQVTM and CDR2 is ANQGSEA. Trimming stripped 7 bases from V and 2 bases from J, with 9 bases between. This CDR3 region has 11 residues. The chain's CDR3 is CSGGEPYEQYF. The CDR3 region has the DNA TGCAGCGGGGGTGAGCCCTACGAGCAGTACTTC.

This clonotype was observed at least ten times. The CDR3 bases are TGTGCCAGCTCTACAAGCTCCTACGAGCAGTACTTC. Amino acid sequence: CASSTSSYEQYF. The gene calls are TRBV18 and TRBJ2-7; D is undetermined. The CDR3 is 12 residues long. Trimming took off 6 bases at V and 0 bases at J, with 6 bases between the two ends. From germline, CDR1 is KGHSH and CDR2 LQKENI.

Ten or more counts support this clonotype. In DNA form, the CDR3 reads TGTGCCAGCAGCCCGAACCTAGCGGGAGGAAAGACCCAGTACTTC. Protein sequence: CASSPNLAGGKTQYF. This sequence joins TRBV7-2 and TRBJ2-5; TRBD2 aligns across 11 bases. Germline V gene sequence: CDR1 SGHTA, CDR2 FQGNSA. The CDR3 contains 15 residues. Unmatched junction bases numbered 8, after V lost 5 bases and J lost 6 bases.

This clonotype was observed many times. V gene TRBV29-1 combines with J gene TRBJ2-7, with D perhaps being TRBD1 or TRBD2 (6 bases each). The germline V gene encodes CDR1 SQVTM and CDR2 ANQGSEA. The CDR3 loop spans 15 amino acids. The ends were cut back, 3 bases at V and 0 bases at J, with 15 bases in the middle. The CDR3: CSVEGGGEPSYEQYF. The CDR3 region has the DNA TGCAGCGTTGAGGGGGGCGGCGAGCCCTCCTACGAGCAGTACTTC.

The genes are TRBV7-3 and TRBJ2-7, with a possible D match to TRBD2 (5 bases). This CDR3 comprises 15 residues. V gave up 5 bases and J gave up 2 bases, with 16 bases separating them. Germline V gives CDR1 SGHTA, CDR2 FQGTGA. The CDR3 bases are TGTGCCAGCAGCCCAGGAGGCCCTGATCCCTACGAGCAGTACTTC. It encodes CASSPGGPDPYEQYF. Drawing the rest from reference TRBV7-3 and TRBJ2-7, the complete variable domain is GAGVSQTPSNKVTEKGKYVELRCDPISGHTALYWYRQSLGQGPEFLIYFQGTGAADDSGLPNDRFFAVRPEGSVSTLKIQRTERGDSAVYLCASSPGGPDPYEQYFGPGTRLTVT.

The table lists this clonotype with a few counts. The chain links TRBV4-2 to TRBJ1-5; TRBD1 is a possible D gene (6 bases). V lost 4 bases, J lost 3 bases, and 13 bases lay in between. The CDR3 sequence is 15 residues long. CDR1 and CDR2 (germline): LGHNA, YNFKEQ. CDR3 DNA sequence: TGTGCCAGCAGCCCAACAGGGCGGGACAATCAGCCCCAGCATTTT. Translated: CASSPTGRDNQPQHF.

This clonotype was observed at least ten times. The rearrangement joins TRBV11-2 to TRBJ2-3; D uncertain. CDR1 and CDR2 from the germline V gene are SGHAT and FQNNGV. The length of the CDR3 is 13 residues. The germline V and J ends were trimmed by 4 bases and 3 bases, with 8 bases remaining between them. CDR3 bases: TGTGCCAGCAGCTCCCACACTACAGATACGCAGTATTTT. Its protein product is CASSSHTTDTQYF.

At least ten counts were recorded for this clonotype. This chain connects TRBV11-2 to TRBJ1-2; TRBD1 might be the D (6 bases). This CDR3 has 15 residues. V lost 1 base to trimming and J lost 7 bases, with 16 bases between them. Germline CDR1 SGHAT, CDR2 FQNNGV. Here the CDR3 DNA reads TGTGCCAGCAGCTTAGGGGCCGACAGGCTTCGTGGCTACACCTTC. Translation gives CASSLGADRLRGYTF. The entire variable domain, with the rest obtained from reference TRBV11-2 and TRBJ1-2, is as follows: EAGVAQSPRYKIIEKRQSVAFWCNPISGHATLYWYQQILGQGPKLLIQFQNNGVVDDSQLPKDRFSAERLKGVDSTLKIQPAKLEDSAVYLCASSLGADRLRGYTFGSGTRLTVV.

The genes are TRBV5-1 and TRBJ1-1; D gene unclear. The CDR3 is 13 amino acids. In germline, CDR1 is SGHRS, CDR2 YFSETQ. The germline V and J ends were trimmed by 3 bases and 1 base, with 7 bases remaining between them. The DNA for the CDR3 is TGCGCCAGCAGCTGGTCGGGGAACACTGAAGCTTTCTTT. Amino acid sequence: CASSWSGNTEAFF. Combining the CDR3 with reference TRBV5-1 and TRBJ1-1 gives the whole variable domain KAGVTQTPRYLIKTRGQQVTLSCSPISGHRSVSWYQQTPGQGLQFLFEYFSETQRNKGNFPGRFSGRQFSNSRSEMNVSTLELGDSALYLCASSWSGNTEAFFGQGTRLTVV.

This clonotype was detected ten times or more. The V call is TRBV6-6, the J call TRBJ1-5, with TRBD1 matching over 7 bases. This CDR3 region has 13 residues. The V gene end was trimmed by 6 bases and the J gene end by 6 bases; junction bases not matched to a gene: 5. Germline V lookup: CDR1 MNHNY, CDR2 SVGAGI (reference sequence). The CDR3 sequence is CASRRQGSQPQHF. The CDR3, as DNA: TGTGCCAGCAGACGACAGGGTAGTCAGCCCCAGCATTTT.